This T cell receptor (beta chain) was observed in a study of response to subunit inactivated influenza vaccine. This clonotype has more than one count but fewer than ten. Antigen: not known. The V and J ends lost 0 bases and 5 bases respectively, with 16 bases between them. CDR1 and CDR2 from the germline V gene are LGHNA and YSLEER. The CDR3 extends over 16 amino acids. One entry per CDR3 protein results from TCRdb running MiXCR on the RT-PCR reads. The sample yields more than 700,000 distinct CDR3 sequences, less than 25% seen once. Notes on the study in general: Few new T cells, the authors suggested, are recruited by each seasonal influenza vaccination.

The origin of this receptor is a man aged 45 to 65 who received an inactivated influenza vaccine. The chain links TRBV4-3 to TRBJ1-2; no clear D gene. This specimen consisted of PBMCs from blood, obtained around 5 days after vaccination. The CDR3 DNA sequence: TGCGCCAGCAGCCAAGATTACTCCGAGGTGGTATATGGCTACACCTTC. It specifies CASSQDYSEVVYGYTF.